This T cell receptor beta chain was recorded in a study of long-term antiretroviral therapy in people with HIV. Investigators performed immunoSEQ version v3.0 at survey level. Generated by immunoSEQ multiplex PCR, the TCRdb table keeps only in-frame clones and is missing some. In the table there are fewer than 15,000 clones, 79% of which are singletons. V was shortened by 1 base and J by 5 bases, with 3 bases between the two germline ends. This CDR3 has 12 amino acids. CDR1 LGHNA and CDR2 YNFKEQ come from the germline V gene. This specimen was unsorted PBMCs, taken 0.8 years before starting antiretroviral therapy. This rearrangement joins TRBV4-2 to TRBJ2-4; D is unresolved. This sequence originates from a woman aged 40 to 49 with HIV. In DNA, the CDR3 is TGTGCCAGCAGCCAAGCGCAAAACATTCAGTACTTC. Protein sequence: CASSQAQNIQYF.